This T cell receptor (beta chain) stems from a study of blood T cell repertoires in COVID-19. At the level of the study: PBMCs, B-cell-depleted T cells, or T cells provided the cDNA or gDNA that made up the material.

CDR1 is SNHLY and CDR2 is FYNNEI in the germline V gene. Between the trimmed V and J ends, which lost 2 bases and 0 bases, there was a span of 11 bases. The CDR3 consists of 16 residues. Produced via immunoSEQ multiplex PCR; TCRdb's table is partial and in-frame only. The profile shows 200,000 to 250,000 clones, 65% to 90% of them singletons. The sequence was obtained from a woman between 50 and 59 years old with acute or convalescent COVID-19. This sequence joins TRBV2 and TRBJ2-1; no reliable D call. Sequenced: peripheral blood. The CDR3 sequence: CASSESLTSSYNEQFF. The CDR3 DNA reads as TGTGCCAGCAGTGAAAGTCTAACGAGCTCCTACAATGAGCAGTTCTTC.